The 4 T cell receptor beta chains below come from one sample, sequenced in a study of blood T cell repertoires in COVID-19. This table comes from immunoSEQ multiplex PCR, and its TCRdb copy is limited to in-frame clones, with some not included. Of 68,000 or so clones listed, approximately 90% are singletons. The sequencing sample was made of peripheral blood. The receptors originated from a woman in her 70s with acute or convalescent COVID-19.

The V gene is TRBV4-1, the J gene TRBJ1-2, with 8 bases aligning to TRBD1. The CDR3 is 16 amino acids. Germline loops: CDR1 MGHRA, CDR2 YSYEKL. V lost 4 bases, J lost 8 bases, and 15 bases stayed unmatched. The CDR3 DNA reads TGCGCCAGCAGCCCGACCGGACAGGGTCCTATAGGAGGCTACACCTTC. Translating it yields CASSPTGQGPIGGYTF.

The chain links TRBV27 to TRBJ2-7, with a tentative D call TRBD1 (6 bases). Trimming stripped 5 bases from V and 4 bases from J, with 15 bases between. CDR3 length: 14 amino acids. CDR1 is MNHEY, CDR2 SMNVEV, per germline (reference sequence). This CDR3 reads CASSPGQNDYEQYF. The CDR3 DNA follows: TGTGCCAGCAGTCCCGGACAGAACGATTACGAGCAGTACTTC.

The chain combines TRBV15 with TRBJ1-5; D unresolved. CDR3 length: 19 amino acids. V was cut by 0 bases and J by 4 bases, with 22 bases left in between. The germline gives CDR1 LNHNV, CDR2 YYDKDF (reference sequence). The CDR3 loop reads CATSRDGELGGGSNQPQHF. As DNA, the CDR3 is TGTGCCACCAGCAGAGATGGGGAGTTGGGCGGCGGATCGAATCAGCCCCAGCATTTT.

This clone occurred once. V and J are TRBV28 and TRBJ1-5; D ambiguous. V was trimmed by 2 bases and J by 3 bases, leaving 8 bases between them. Germline V gene sequence: CDR1 MDHEN, CDR2 SYDVKM. The CDR3 consists of 14 residues. The CDR3 DNA reads as TGTGCCAGCAGTTTAGAACAGCCCAATCAGCCCCAGCATTTT. Translating gives CASSLEQPNQPQHF. Full variable domain (missing parts from reference TRBV28 and TRBJ1-5): DVKVTQSSRYLVKRTGEKVFLECVQDMDHENMFWYRQDPGLGLRLIYFSYDVKMKEKGDIPEGYSVSREKKERFSLILESASTNQTSMYLCASSLEQPNQPQHFGDGTRLSIL.